The 17 T cell receptor beta chains listed next were all sequenced from one sample in a study of breast tumors, draining lymph nodes, adjacent tissues. TCRdb processed the multiplex PCR reads anew with MiXCR; each CDR3 protein has one entry. The sample contains about 8,300 distinct CDR3 sequences, 65% to 80% of which appear only once. Specimen: tumor-adjacent breast tissue. Receptor source: a female donor with breast cancer. Some clones in this sample may be carry-over from other donors' samples.

The rearrangement links TRBV4-1 to TRBJ1-3, with D unresolved. This CDR3 is built from 15 residues. The ends were cut back, 4 bases at V and 2 bases at J, with 12 bases in the middle. Per germline, CDR1 MGHRA and CDR2 YSYEKL. The CDR3 here is CASSPTGVPGNTIYF. The CDR3 nucleotides are TGCGCCAGCAGCCCCACTGGAGTTCCTGGAAACACCATATATTTT.

By share of the sample, this clonotype is medium-sized. This chain joins TRBV6-6 and TRBJ2-1; D uncertain. This CDR3 contains 14 residues. CDR1 is MNHNY, CDR2 SVGAGI, per germline (reference sequence). Trimming stripped 0 bases from V and 9 bases from J, with 12 bases between. Here the CDR3 DNA reads TGTGCCAGCAGTTACTCCACCTCAGGCATTGAGCAGTTCTTC. Translated: CASSYSTSGIEQFF.

The chain combines TRBV10-3 with TRBJ2-3; D call uncertain. The CDR3 loop spans 13 amino acids. V was cut by 7 bases and J by 0 bases, with 8 bases left in between. Germline CDR1 and CDR2: ENHRY and SYGVKD. The CDR3 DNA follows: TGTGCCATCAAAGAACCTAGCACAGATACGCAGTATTTT. It is translated as CAIKEPSTDTQYF.

V is TRBV20-1 and J is TRBJ2-5; D is perhaps TRBD2 (6 bases). This CDR3 has 13 amino acids. Germline lookup yields CDR1 DFQATT and CDR2 SNEGSKA (reference sequence). The germline V and J ends were trimmed by 7 bases and 4 bases, with 16 bases remaining between them. The CDR3 region has the DNA TGCAGTGTCCACGGCGGGGCGGGAGAGACCCAGTACTTC. As protein: CSVHGGAGETQYF.

The rearrangement joins TRBV19 to TRBJ2-7; 7 positions match TRBD2. The germline gives CDR1 LNHDA, CDR2 SQIVND (reference sequence). The CDR3 is 14 residues long. Trimming took 3 bases from V and 1 from J; bases not matched to a gene: 3. The CDR3 protein is CASSIGGLSYEQYF. The CDR3 region has the DNA TGTGCCAGTAGTATCGGGGGGTTGTCCTACGAGCAGTACTTC.

The chain couples TRBV29-1 to TRBJ2-2; D remains unclear. Per germline, CDR1 SQVTM and CDR2 ANQGSEA. Deletions cut 7 bases from V and 1 base from J, with 7 bases between. The length of the CDR3 is 12 residues. The CDR3 protein is CSGERNTGELFF. The CDR3 nucleotides read TGCAGCGGGGAAAGGAACACCGGGGAGCTGTTTTTT.

The chain couples TRBV2 to TRBJ1-5; D is undetermined. This CDR3 contains 14 residues. Trimming took 8 bases from V and 0 from J, leaving 11 bases between them. CDR1 SNHLY and CDR2 FYNNEI come from the germline V gene. The CDR3 DNA follows: TGTGCCAGCCTCCGGGAACATAGCAATCAGCCCCAGCATTTT. Residues: CASLREHSNQPQHF.

On this clonotype itself: This CDR3 is missing its conserved last phenylalanine or tryptophan, likely due to a read error. This sequence joins TRBV20-1 and TRBJ1-1; D unclear. The length of the CDR3 is 15 residues. The V end was cut by 1 base, the J end by 1 base, with 13 bases between. Per the germline V gene, CDR1 is DFQATT and CDR2 is SNEGSKA (reference sequence). CDR3 in amino acids: CSARGGRLRNTEAFY. The CDR3, as DNA: TGCAGTGCTAGAGGTGGGAGGCTAAGGAACACTGAAGCTTTCTAT.

This rearrangement joins TRBV4-2 to TRBJ2-5; TRBD1 matches at 9 bases. This CDR3 contains 16 residues. J lost 2 bases, V lost 0 bases, and 4 bases had no gene match. Germline CDR1 and CDR2: LGHNA and YNFKEQ. The DNA for the CDR3 is TGTGCCAGCAGCCAAGAGCGGGGACAGGGACAAGAGACCCAGTACTTC. Translated: CASSQERGQGQETQYF.

This clonotype is a singleton in its sample. This chain connects TRBV9 to TRBJ2-1; D might be TRBD1 (7 bases). The CDR3 consists of 16 residues. With 0 bases removed from V and 0 bases from J, the gap between germline ends came to 10 bases. Looked up from germline, CDR1 is SGDLS and CDR2 is YYNGEE. The CDR3 here is CASSVVQGGSYNEQFF. CDR3 nucleotides: TGTGCCAGCAGCGTAGTCCAGGGGGGCTCCTACAATGAGCAGTTCTTC. Combining the CDR3 with reference TRBV9 and TRBJ2-1 gives the whole variable domain DSGVTQTPKHLITATGQRVTLRCSPRSGDLSVYWYQQSLDQGLQFLIQYYNGEERAKGNILERFSAQQFPDLHSELNLSSLELGDSALYFCASSVVQGGSYNEQFFGPGTRLTVL.

The chain carries TRBV5-4 and TRBJ1-2; TRBD1 is a possible D gene (5 bases). The CDR3 is 13 amino acids. V lost 5 bases and J 5 bases, leaving 13 bases between the germline ends. CDR1 is SGHNT and CDR2 is YYREEE in the germline V gene (reference sequence). The CDR3 spells CASRMGETYGYTF. Written as DNA, the CDR3 is TGTGCCAGCAGGATGGGGGAGACGTATGGCTACACCTTC.

This clonotype is termed medium-sized. The CDR3 loop is CASSLQGSYEQYF. DNA of the CDR3: TGCGCCAGCAGCTTGCAGGGCTCCTACGAGCAGTACTTC. The rearrangement links TRBV5-1 to TRBJ2-7; TRBD1 might be the D (5 bases). There are 13 residues in the CDR3. Trimming shortened V by 1 base and J by 0 bases, and 5 bases separated the two germline ends. CDR1 is SGHRS, CDR2 YFSETQ, per germline.

This sequence joins TRBV7-9 and TRBJ1-2; TRBD1 matches at 10 bases. Looked up from germline, CDR1 is SEHNR and CDR2 is FQNEAQ (reference sequence). The CDR3 has 15 amino acids. V was pared by 5 bases and J by 1 base, with 4 bases of the junction left unmatched. CDR3: CASSPGTGVNYGYTF. The DNA for the CDR3 is TGTGCCAGCAGCCCGGGGACAGGGGTTAACTATGGCTACACCTTC.

The chain couples TRBV13 to TRBJ2-1; D unresolved. CDR3 size: 11 residues. Trimming took 1 base from V and 9 from J, leaving 4 bases between them. Germline V gene sequence: CDR1 PRHDT, CDR2 FYEKMQ (reference sequence). CDR3 DNA: TGTGCCAGCAGCTTAGCGGGTGAGCAGTTCTTC. It yields the protein CASSLAGEQFF.

This clonotype is medium-sized (0.01 to 0.1%). V and J are TRBV24-1 and TRBJ1-6, with D uncertain. The CDR3 loop spans 15 amino acids. Germline V lookup: CDR1 KGHDR, CDR2 SFDVKD. V lost 1 base and J lost 10, with 13 bases in between. The CDR3 nucleotides are TGTGCCACCAGTGATTTTGGTGAGCCGGAGTCACCCCTCCACTTT. Translation gives CATSDFGEPESPLHF.

The chain has TRBV2 and TRBJ1-4; D unclear. CDR3 length equals 15 residues. V was shortened by 8 bases and J by 1 base, with 14 bases between the two germline ends. The germline V gene has CDR1 SNHLY and CDR2 FYNNEI. The CDR3 coding sequence is TGTGCCAGCCTGGTCAAGTCGGGAACTAATGAAAAACTGTTTTTT. It specifies CASLVKSGTNEKLFF.

This clonotype has a single count. The chain recombines TRBV4-1 with TRBJ2-7; a possible D gene is TRBD2 (6 bases). This CDR3 is built from 16 residues. Trimming stripped 0 bases from V and 1 base from J, with 13 bases between. Germline assignment: CDR1 MGHRA and CDR2 YSYEKL. The CDR3 sequence is CASSQDLGTASYEQYF. The CDR3 DNA reads TGCGCCAGCAGCCAAGATTTAGGGACTGCTTCCTACGAGCAGTACTTC.